These 20 T cell receptor beta chains originate from one sample sequenced in a study of early T cells in non-severe SARS-CoV-2 infection listed by TCRdb under 2021. Receptor libraries were prepared by 5' RACE. The reads were generated on a NextSeq 500. TCRdb reran the public reads through fastp at Q25 and MiXCR, keeping productive beta chains. All rows with the same CDR3 protein become a single entry with the most common DNA and genes. In all, the sample holds 37,000 or so distinct CDR3 sequences, and 4.5% to 7% of those were seen once. The ten largest account for roughly 24% of the sample. The sequencing sample was made of whole blood. The receptors here all came from an adult who was a healthcare worker with PCR-confirmed SARS-CoV-2 infection or an uninfected control (not recorded which).

The table lists this clonotype with a few counts. The chain combines TRBV10-3 with TRBJ2-7; TRBD2 matches at 9 bases. Germline trimming cut 10 bases from V and 3 bases from J; bases unmatched to any gene: 10. CDR3 size: 14 residues. The V gene's germline CDR1 is ENHRY and CDR2 SYGVKD. In DNA, the CDR3 is TGTGCCACCATCCCTGGTAGCGGGAGCTACGAGCAGTACTTC. This encodes CATIPGSGSYEQYF.

This clonotype was counted ten times or more. V gene TRBV7-2 combines with J gene TRBJ2-2; D is perhaps TRBD1 (6 bases). Deletions cut 7 bases from V and 1 base from J, with 16 bases between. The V gene's germline CDR1 is SGHTA and CDR2 FQGNSA. The CDR3 is 16 amino acids. DNA of the CDR3: TGTGCCAGCACCATACAGGGCGGGCTGAACACCGGGGAGCTGTTTTTT. Protein: CASTIQGGLNTGELFF.

This clonotype was counted ten times or more. The gene calls are TRBV10-1 and TRBJ1-3; D is unresolved. The CDR3 spans 15 residues. CDR1 and CDR2 from the germline V gene are WNHNN and SYGVQD (reference sequence). Trimming took 3 bases from V and 0 from J, leaving 9 bases between them. The DNA for the CDR3 is TGCGCCAGCAGTGACGGCCGATCCTCTGGAAACACCATATATTTT. Its protein is CASSDGRSSGNTIYF.

This clonotype was seen a few times. The rearrangement joins TRBV11-2 to TRBJ1-2; perhaps TRBD1 as D (5 bases). V was trimmed by 5 bases and J by 3 bases, leaving 13 bases between them. The germline gives CDR1 SGHAT, CDR2 FQNNGV. The CDR3 spans 14 residues. The CDR3 coding sequence is TGTGCCAGCAGCCCATCACTGACAGACTATGGCTACACCTTC. Its protein product is CASSPSLTDYGYTF.

This clonotype was observed at least ten times. The chain recombines TRBV7-2 with TRBJ1-6; weak D call: TRBD1 (6 bases). The V gene lost 5 bases and the J gene lost 10 bases, with 18 bases spanning the gap. Per the germline V gene, CDR1 is SGHTA and CDR2 is FQGNSA. There are 15 residues in the CDR3. This CDR3 is CASSPRGGGGSPLHF. In DNA form, the CDR3 reads TGTGCCAGCAGCCCCCGGGGAGGGGGAGGCTCACCCCTCCACTTT.

This clonotype was recorded at least ten times. One end of the junction is discordant with germline, which a read error may explain. V is TRBV19 and J is TRBJ1-5; D ambiguous. Germline assignment: CDR1 LNHDA and CDR2 SQIVND (reference sequence). This CDR3 contains 14 residues. In DNA, the CDR3 is TGTGCCAGTAATATAGGGCAGTTCAATCAGCCCCAGCATTTT. This sequence encodes CASNIGQFNQPQHF.

This clonotype was counted ten times or more. The V gene is TRBV7-2, the J gene TRBJ2-3; 12 nucleotides agree with TRBD2. This CDR3 has 20 residues. Germline V gives CDR1 SGHTA, CDR2 FQGNSA. Trimming removed 1 base from V and 5 bases from J; junction bases left unmatched: 16. As DNA, the CDR3 is TGTGCCAGCAGCTTAGGGGCCTGGACTAGCGGGGTAACGGGGAAAGATACGCAGTATTTT. It encodes CASSLGAWTSGVTGKDTQYF.

This clonotype was picked up many times. V usage is TRBV3-1 and J usage is TRBJ2-2, with D uncertain. Trimming took 1 base from V and 2 from J, leaving 8 bases between them. CDR3 length equals 15 residues. CDR1 LGHDT and CDR2 YNNKEL come from the germline V gene (reference sequence). The CDR3 DNA follows: TGTGCCAGCAGCCAAGGAGAGGTTAACACCGGGGAGCTGTTTTTT. This codes for CASSQGEVNTGELFF. The whole variable domain, filled in from reference TRBV3-1 and TRBJ2-2, reads DTAVSQTPKYLVTQMGNDKSIKCEQNLGHDTMYWYKQDSKKFLKIMFSYNNKELIINETVPNRFSPKSPDKAHLNLHINSLELGDSAVYFCASSQGEVNTGELFFGEGSRLTVL.

This chain uses TRBV7-2 with TRBJ1-5; D is unresolved. Per the germline V gene, CDR1 is SGHTA and CDR2 is FQGNSA. CDR3 length: 13 amino acids. V was shortened by 1 base and J by 6 bases, with 7 bases between the two germline ends. CDR3 nucleotide sequence: TGTGCCAGCAGCTTAGAACGGTTTCAGCCCCAGCATTTT. It codes for CASSLERFQPQHF.

The sample holds many counts of this clonotype. The J gene is TRBJ1-3, the V gene TRBV20-1; 7 bases map to TRBD1. The V gene end was trimmed by 6 bases and the J gene end by 0 bases; junction bases not matched to a gene: 5. Germline loops: CDR1 DFQATT, CDR2 SNEGSKA (reference sequence). This CDR3 comprises 14 residues. CDR3 nucleotides: TGCAGTGCCCGGGACAGCCGCTCTGGAAACACCATATATTTT. The encoded protein is CSARDSRSGNTIYF.

This clonotype was seen at least ten times. The chain is built from TRBV2 and TRBJ1-1, with a tentative D call TRBD1 (6 bases). In germline, CDR1 is SNHLY, CDR2 FYNNEI. The germline V and J ends were trimmed by 6 bases and 6 bases, with 17 bases remaining between them. This CDR3 has 14 amino acids. Here the CDR3 reads CASREYRERAEAFF. In DNA form, the CDR3 reads TGTGCCAGCAGGGAATACAGGGAAAGAGCTGAAGCTTTCTTT.

This clonotype occurred many times. The genes are TRBV19 and TRBJ1-4; unclear D gene. In germline, CDR1 is LNHDA, CDR2 SQIVND (reference sequence). The V gene lost 1 base and the J gene lost 5 bases, with 8 bases spanning the gap. The CDR3 has 14 amino acids. CDR3 sequence (DNA): TGTGCCAGTAGTATAGGCCAGCCAAATGAAAAACTGTTTTTT. Translation gives CASSIGQPNEKLFF.

This clonotype was counted at least ten times. The chain uses TRBV11-2 and TRBJ2-1; TRBD2 agrees at 11 bases. Germline trimming cut 4 bases from V and 9 bases from J; bases unmatched to any gene: 11. The germline V gene encodes CDR1 SGHAT and CDR2 FQNNGV. The CDR3 contains 16 residues. The CDR3 DNA reads TGTGCCAGCAGCTCCATACTAGCGGGAGTTGGTAGTGAGCAGTTCTTC. Protein: CASSSILAGVGSEQFF.

The table lists this clonotype with many counts. J is TRBJ2-5 and V is TRBV15; 10 bases match TRBD2. This CDR3 is built from 16 residues. Germline V gene data show CDR1 as LNHNV and CDR2 as YYDKDF (reference sequence). Trimming cost V 5 bases and J 2 bases; bases outside gene matches: 8. CDR3 protein: CATSPDSGGIQETQYF. CDR3 DNA: TGTGCCACCAGCCCGGATAGCGGGGGGATTCAAGAGACCCAGTACTTC.

As to this clonotype: A read error may explain this, as a much larger clone is one base away. The gene calls are TRBV7-2 and TRBJ2-3, with 9 bases lining up with TRBD1. The CDR3 runs to 14 residues. Trimming at V came to 6 bases and at J to 7 bases, leaving 8 bases not matched to a gene. Per the germline V gene, CDR1 is SGHTA and CDR2 is FQGNSA. CDR3: CASRPRTGVHTQYF. CDR3 DNA sequence: TGTGCCAGCAGGCCCAGGACAGGGGTACATACGCAGTATTTT.

There are many counts of this clonotype. The chain is built from TRBV6-2 or TRBV6-3 and TRBJ1-6, with 7 bases lining up with TRBD1. The CDR3 contains 15 residues. V dropped 4 bases and J dropped 8; count of bases not matched to a gene: 8. Germline CDR1 reads MNHEY; CDR2 reads SVGEGT. The CDR3: CASSSRRDRDSPLHF. DNA of the CDR3: TGTGCCAGCAGTTCCCGCCGGGACAGAGATTCACCCCTCCACTTT.

This clonotype was counted a few times. V is TRBV20-1 and J is TRBJ1-4; the match to TRBD1 covers 7 bases. CDR3 length equals 14 residues. V lost 0 bases and J lost 8; bases outside the gene matches: 6. CDR1 and CDR2 (germline): DFQATT, SNEGSKA (reference sequence). Here the CDR3 reads CSARDRQGGEKLFF. Written as DNA, the CDR3 is TGCAGTGCTAGAGATAGGCAGGGGGGAGAAAAACTGTTTTTT.

This chain uses TRBV19 with TRBJ2-7, with TRBD1 as a possible D gene (6 bases). The CDR3 loop spans 14 amino acids. Germline assignment: CDR1 LNHDA and CDR2 SQIVND (reference sequence). V was shortened by 3 bases and J by 5 bases, with 14 bases between the two germline ends. The CDR3 DNA sequence: TGTGCCAGTAGTATGGACAGTCTTAGGGACGAGCAGTACTTC. It translates to CASSMDSLRDEQYF.

This clonotype came up many times. The chain has TRBV29-1 and TRBJ2-1; D unclear. Trimming removed 6 bases at V and 8 bases at J, with 11 bases between. From germline, CDR1 is SQVTM and CDR2 ANQGSEA. The CDR3 is 11 residues long. The CDR3 loop is CSVAKGHEQFF. The CDR3 DNA reads as TGCAGCGTAGCAAAGGGTCATGAGCAGTTCTTC.

This clonotype was observed at least ten times. V and J are TRBV10-3 and TRBJ1-2; D ambiguous. Germline CDR1 reads ENHRY; CDR2 reads SYGVKD. The CDR3 covers 14 residues. V was shortened by 5 bases and J by 0 bases, with 10 bases between the two germline ends. The CDR3 DNA reads TGTGCCATCAGTCTAGTCCCCCCTAACTATGGCTACACCTTC. Amino acids: CAISLVPPNYGYTF.